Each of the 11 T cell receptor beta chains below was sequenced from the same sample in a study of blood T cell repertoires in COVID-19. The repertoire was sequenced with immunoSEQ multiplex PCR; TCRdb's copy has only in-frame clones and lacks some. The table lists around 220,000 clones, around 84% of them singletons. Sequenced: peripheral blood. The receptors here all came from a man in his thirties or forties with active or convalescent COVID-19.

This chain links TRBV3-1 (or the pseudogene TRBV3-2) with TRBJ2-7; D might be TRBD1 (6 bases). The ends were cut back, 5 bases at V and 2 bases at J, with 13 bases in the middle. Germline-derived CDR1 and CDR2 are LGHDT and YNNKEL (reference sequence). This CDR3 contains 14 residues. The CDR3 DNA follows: TGTGCCAGCAGCAGCCGGGACATTACCTACGAGCAGTACTTC. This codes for CASSSRDITYEQYF.

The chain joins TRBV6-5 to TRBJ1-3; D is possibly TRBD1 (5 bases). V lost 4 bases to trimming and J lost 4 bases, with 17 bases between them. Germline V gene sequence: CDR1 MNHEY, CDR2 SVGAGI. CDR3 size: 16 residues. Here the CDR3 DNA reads TGTGCCAGCAGTTCCACTGCGGGGGGGAGGGGAAACACCATATATTTT. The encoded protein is CASSSTAGGRGNTIYF.

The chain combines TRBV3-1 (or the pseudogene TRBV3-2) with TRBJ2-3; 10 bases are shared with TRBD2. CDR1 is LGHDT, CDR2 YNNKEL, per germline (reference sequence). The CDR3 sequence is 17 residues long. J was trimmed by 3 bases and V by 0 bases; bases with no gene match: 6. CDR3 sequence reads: CASSQDREREGTDTQYF. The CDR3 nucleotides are TGTGCCAGCAGCCAAGATAGGGAGCGGGAGGGAACAGATACGCAGTATTTT.

CDR3 sequence (DNA): TGTGCCAGCAGCGACACAAGTCGCTCTGGAAACACCATATATTTT. Protein product: CASSDTSRSGNTIYF. This sequence joins TRBV5-4 and TRBJ1-3; D gene unclear. The CDR3 covers 15 residues. Germline CDR1 SGHNT, CDR2 YYREEE (reference sequence). V lost 4 bases and J 0 bases, leaving 11 bases between the germline ends.

The CDR3 sequence is CASSLSSYEQYF. The CDR3 DNA is TGTGCCAGCTCACTCTCTTCCTACGAGCAGTACTTC. This chain uses TRBV18 with TRBJ2-7, with D unresolved. Trimming pared 4 bases from V and 1 base from J, leaving 5 bases between. CDR3 length equals 12 residues. Germline CDR1 is KGHSH and CDR2 is LQKENI. Full variable domain (rest looked up from reference TRBV18 and TRBJ2-7): NAGVMQNPRHLVRRRGQEARLRCSPMKGHSHVYWYRQLPEEGLKFMVYLQKENIIDESGMPKERFSAEFPKEGPSILRIQQVVRGDSAAYFCASSLSSYEQYFGPGTRLTVT.

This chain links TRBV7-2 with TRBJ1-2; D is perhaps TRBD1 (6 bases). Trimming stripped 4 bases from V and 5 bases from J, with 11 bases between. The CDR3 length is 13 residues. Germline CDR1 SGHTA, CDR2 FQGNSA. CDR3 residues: CASSWRQEYGYTF. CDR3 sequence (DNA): TGTGCCAGCAGCTGGCGACAGGAGTATGGCTACACCTTC.

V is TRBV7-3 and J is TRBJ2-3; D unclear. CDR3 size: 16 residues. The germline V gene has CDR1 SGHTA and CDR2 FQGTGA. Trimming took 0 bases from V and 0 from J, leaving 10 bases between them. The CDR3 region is CASSLTYGFSTDTQYF. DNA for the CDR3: TGTGCCAGCAGCTTAACGTACGGTTTTAGCACAGATACGCAGTATTTT. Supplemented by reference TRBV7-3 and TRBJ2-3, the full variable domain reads GAGVSQTPSNKVTEKGKYVELRCDPISGHTALYWYRQSLGQGPEFLIYFQGTGAADDSGLPNDRFFAVRPEGSVSTLKIQRTERGDSAVYLCASSLTYGFSTDTQYFGPGTRLTVL.

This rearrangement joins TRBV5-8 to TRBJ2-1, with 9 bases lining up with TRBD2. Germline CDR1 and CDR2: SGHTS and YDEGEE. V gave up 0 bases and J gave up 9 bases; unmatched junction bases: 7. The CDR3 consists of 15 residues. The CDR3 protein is CASSLGLAGPGEQFF. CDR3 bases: TGTGCCAGCAGCTTGGGCCTAGCGGGACCAGGTGAGCAGTTCTTC.

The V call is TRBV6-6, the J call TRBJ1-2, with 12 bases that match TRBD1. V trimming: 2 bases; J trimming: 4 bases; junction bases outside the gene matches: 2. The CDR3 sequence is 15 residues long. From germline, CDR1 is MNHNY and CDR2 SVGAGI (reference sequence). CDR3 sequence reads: CASSYMGQGAYGYTF. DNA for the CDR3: TGTGCCAGCAGTTACATGGGACAGGGGGCCTATGGCTACACCTTC.

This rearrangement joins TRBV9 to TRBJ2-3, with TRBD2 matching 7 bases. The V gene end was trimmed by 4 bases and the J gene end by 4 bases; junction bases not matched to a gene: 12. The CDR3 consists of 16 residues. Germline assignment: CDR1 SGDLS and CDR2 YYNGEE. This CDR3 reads CASSPPGGGPADTQYF. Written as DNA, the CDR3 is TGTGCCAGCAGCCCCCCGGGGGGAGGGCCCGCAGATACGCAGTATTTT.

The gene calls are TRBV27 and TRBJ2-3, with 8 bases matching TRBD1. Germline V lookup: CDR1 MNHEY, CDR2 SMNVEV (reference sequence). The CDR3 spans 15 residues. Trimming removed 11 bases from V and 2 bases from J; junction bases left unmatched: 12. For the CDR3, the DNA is TGTGCCGGCGCATCTACAGGGGGGTTCACAGATACGCAGTATTTT. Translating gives CAGASTGGFTDTQYF.